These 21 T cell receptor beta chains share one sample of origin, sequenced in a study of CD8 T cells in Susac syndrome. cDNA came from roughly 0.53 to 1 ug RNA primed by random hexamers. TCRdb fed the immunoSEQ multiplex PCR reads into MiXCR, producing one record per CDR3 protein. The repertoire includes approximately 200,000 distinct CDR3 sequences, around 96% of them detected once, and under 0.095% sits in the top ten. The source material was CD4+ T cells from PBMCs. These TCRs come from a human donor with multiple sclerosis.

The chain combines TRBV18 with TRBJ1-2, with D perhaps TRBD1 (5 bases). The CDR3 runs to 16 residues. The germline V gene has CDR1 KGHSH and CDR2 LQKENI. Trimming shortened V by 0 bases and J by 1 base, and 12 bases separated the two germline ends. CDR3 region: CASSPPYGDFNYGYTF. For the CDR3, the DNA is TGTGCCAGCTCACCACCATATGGGGACTTTAACTATGGCTACACCTTC. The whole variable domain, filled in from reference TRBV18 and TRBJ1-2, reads NAGVMQNPRHLVRRRGQEARLRCSPMKGHSHVYWYRQLPEEGLKFMVYLQKENIIDESGMPKERFSAEFPKEGPSILRIQQVVRGDSAAYFCASSPPYGDFNYGYTFGSGTRLTVV.

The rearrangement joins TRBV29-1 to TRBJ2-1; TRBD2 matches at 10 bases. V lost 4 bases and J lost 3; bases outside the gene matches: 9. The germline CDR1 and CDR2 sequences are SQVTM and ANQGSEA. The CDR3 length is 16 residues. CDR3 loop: CSVVGAGGILYNEQFF. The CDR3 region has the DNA TGCAGCGTTGTCGGAGCGGGAGGGATTCTCTACAATGAGCAGTTCTTC.

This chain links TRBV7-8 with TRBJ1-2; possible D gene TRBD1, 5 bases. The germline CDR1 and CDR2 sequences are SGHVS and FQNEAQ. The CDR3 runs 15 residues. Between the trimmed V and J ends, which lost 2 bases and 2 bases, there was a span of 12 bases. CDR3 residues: CASSLRGAGNYGYTF. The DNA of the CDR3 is TGTGCCAGCAGCTTAAGAGGGGCAGGGAACTATGGCTACACCTTC.

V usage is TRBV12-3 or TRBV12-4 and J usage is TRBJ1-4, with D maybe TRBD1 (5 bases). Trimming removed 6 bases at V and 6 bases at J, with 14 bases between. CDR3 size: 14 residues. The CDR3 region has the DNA TGTGCCAGCAGGAGGGACTCCGGCTATGAAAAACTGTTTTTT. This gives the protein CASRRDSGYEKLFF.

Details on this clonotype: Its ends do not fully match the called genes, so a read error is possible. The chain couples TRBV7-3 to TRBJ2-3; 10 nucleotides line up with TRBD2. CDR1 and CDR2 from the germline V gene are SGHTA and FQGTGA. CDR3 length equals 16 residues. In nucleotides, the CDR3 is TGTGCCAGCAGCTTATTTGCTAGCGGGGGCACGGATACGCAGTATTTT. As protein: CASSLFASGGTDTQYF.

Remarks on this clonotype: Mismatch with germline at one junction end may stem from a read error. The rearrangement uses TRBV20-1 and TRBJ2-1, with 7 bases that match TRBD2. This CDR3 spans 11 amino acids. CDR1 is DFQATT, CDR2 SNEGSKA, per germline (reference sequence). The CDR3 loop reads CSASDREVWIF. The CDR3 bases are TGCAGTGCTAGCGATCGGGAGGTCTGGATCTTC.

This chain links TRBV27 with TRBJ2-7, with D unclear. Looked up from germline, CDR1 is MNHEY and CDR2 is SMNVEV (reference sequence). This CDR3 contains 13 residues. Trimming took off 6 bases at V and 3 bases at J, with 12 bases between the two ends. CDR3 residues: CASSIDGGYEQYF. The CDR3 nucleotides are TGTGCCAGCAGCATCGACGGCGGCTACGAGCAGTACTTC.

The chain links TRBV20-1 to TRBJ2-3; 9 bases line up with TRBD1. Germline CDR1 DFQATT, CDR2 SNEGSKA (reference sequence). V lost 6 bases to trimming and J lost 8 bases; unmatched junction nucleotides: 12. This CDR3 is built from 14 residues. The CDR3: CSAPEQGAAGTQYF. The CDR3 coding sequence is TGCAGTGCCCCGGAACAGGGGGCGGCTGGTACGCAGTATTTT.

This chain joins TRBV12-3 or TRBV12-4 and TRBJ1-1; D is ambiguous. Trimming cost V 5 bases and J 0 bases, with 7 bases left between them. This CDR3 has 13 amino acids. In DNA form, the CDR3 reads TGTGCCAGCAGTCGGTGGGTGAACACTGAAGCTTTCTTT. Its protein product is CASSRWVNTEAFF.

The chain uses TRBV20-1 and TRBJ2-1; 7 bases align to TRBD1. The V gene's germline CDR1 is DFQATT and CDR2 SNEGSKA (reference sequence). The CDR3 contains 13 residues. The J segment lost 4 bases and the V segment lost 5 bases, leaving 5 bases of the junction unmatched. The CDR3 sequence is CSAGTVAYNEQFF. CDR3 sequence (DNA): TGCAGTGCTGGGACAGTTGCATACAATGAGCAGTTCTTC.

The CDR3 bases are TGCGCCAGCAGCACCGGACAGGGTGGCACCGGGGAGCTGTTTTTT. Its translation is CASSTGQGGTGELFF. This chain connects TRBV5-1 to TRBJ2-2; 8 nucleotides agree with TRBD1. V trimming: 4 bases; J trimming: 4 bases; junction bases outside the gene matches: 6. Germline V CDR1 and CDR2: SGHRS, YFSETQ. The CDR3 loop spans 15 amino acids.

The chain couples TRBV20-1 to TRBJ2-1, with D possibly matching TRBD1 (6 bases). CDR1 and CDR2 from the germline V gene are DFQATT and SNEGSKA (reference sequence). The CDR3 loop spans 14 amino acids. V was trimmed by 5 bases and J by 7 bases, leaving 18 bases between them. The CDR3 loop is CSAGGNHLTNEQFF. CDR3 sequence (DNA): TGCAGTGCTGGGGGCAACCATCTAACTAATGAGCAGTTCTTC.

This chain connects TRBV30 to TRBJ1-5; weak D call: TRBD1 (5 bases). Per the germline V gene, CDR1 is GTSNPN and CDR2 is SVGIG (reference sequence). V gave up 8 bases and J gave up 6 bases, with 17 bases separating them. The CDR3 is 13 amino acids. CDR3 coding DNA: TGTGCCGGGTCCGGCCACGGGGGTCAGCCCCAGCATTTT. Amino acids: CAGSGHGGQPQHF. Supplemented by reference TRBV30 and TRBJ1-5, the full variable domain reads SQTIHQWPATLVQPVGSPLSLECTVEGTSNPNLYWYRQAAGRGLQLLFYSVGIGQISSEVPQNLSASRPQDRQFILSSKKLLLSDSGFYLCAGSGHGGQPQHFGDGTRLSIL.

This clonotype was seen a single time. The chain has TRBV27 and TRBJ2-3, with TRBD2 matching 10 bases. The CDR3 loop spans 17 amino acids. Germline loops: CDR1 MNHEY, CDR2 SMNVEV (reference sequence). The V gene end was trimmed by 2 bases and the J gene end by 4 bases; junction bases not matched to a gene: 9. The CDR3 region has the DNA TGTGCCAGCAGTTTACCGTCACTAGCGGGAAAAGCAGATACGCAGTATTTT. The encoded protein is CASSLPSLAGKADTQYF.

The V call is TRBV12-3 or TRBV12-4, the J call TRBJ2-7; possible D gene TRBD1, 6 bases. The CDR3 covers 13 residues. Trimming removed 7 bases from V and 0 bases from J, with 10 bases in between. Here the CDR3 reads CASTRDTSYEQYF. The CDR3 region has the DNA TGTGCCAGCACCCGGGACACCTCCTACGAGCAGTACTTC.

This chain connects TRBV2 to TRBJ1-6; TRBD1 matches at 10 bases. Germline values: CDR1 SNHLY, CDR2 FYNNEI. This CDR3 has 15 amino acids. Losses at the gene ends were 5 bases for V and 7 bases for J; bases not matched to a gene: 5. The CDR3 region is CASSFMGQGNSPLHF. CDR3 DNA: TGTGCCAGCAGTTTCATGGGACAGGGGAATTCACCCCTCCACTTT.

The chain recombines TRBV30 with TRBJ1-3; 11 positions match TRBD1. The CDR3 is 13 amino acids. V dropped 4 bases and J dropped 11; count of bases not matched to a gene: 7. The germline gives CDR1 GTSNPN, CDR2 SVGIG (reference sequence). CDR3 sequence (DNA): TGTGCCTGGACCCGGGACAGGGGGATCGCCATATATTTT. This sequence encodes CAWTRDRGIAIYF.

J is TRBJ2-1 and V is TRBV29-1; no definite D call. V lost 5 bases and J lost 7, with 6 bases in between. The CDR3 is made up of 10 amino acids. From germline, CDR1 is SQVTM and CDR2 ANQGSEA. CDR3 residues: CSVRVNEQFF. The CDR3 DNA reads TGCAGCGTTCGGGTTAATGAGCAGTTCTTC.

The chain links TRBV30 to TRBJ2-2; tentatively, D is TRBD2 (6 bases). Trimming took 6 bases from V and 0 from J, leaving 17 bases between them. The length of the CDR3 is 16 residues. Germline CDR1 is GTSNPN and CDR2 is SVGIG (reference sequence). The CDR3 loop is CACPSLSGANTGELFF. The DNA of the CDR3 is TGTGCCTGCCCCTCCCTCTCGGGGGCGAACACCGGGGAGCTGTTTTTT.

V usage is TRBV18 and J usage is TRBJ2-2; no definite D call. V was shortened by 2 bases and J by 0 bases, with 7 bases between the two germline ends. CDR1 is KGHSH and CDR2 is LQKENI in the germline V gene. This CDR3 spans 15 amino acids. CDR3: CASSPRPTNTGELFF. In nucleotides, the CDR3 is TGTGCCAGCTCACCAAGGCCCACGAACACCGGGGAGCTGTTTTTT. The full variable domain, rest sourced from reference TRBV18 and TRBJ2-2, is NAGVMQNPRHLVRRRGQEARLRCSPMKGHSHVYWYRQLPEEGLKFMVYLQKENIIDESGMPKERFSAEFPKEGPSILRIQQVVRGDSAAYFCASSPRPTNTGELFFGEGSRLTVL.

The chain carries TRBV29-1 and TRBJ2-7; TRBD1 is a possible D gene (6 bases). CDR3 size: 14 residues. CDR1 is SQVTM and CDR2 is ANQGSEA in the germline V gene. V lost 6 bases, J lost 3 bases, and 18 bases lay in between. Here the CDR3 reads CSVNPEGGRYEQYF. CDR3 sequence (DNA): TGCAGCGTGAACCCTGAAGGGGGTCGCTACGAGCAGTACTTC.